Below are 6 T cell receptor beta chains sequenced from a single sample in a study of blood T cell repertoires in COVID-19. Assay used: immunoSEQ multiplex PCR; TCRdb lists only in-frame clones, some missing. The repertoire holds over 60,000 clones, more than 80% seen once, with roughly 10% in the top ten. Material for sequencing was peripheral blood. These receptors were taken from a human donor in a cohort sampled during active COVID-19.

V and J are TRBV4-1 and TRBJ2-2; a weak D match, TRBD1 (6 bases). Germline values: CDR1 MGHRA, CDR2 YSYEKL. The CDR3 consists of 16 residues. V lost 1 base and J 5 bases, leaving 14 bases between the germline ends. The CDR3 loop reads CASSQGRGTTTGELFF. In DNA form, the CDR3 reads TGCGCCAGCAGCCAAGGAAGGGGGACAACTACCGGGGAGCTGTTTTTT.

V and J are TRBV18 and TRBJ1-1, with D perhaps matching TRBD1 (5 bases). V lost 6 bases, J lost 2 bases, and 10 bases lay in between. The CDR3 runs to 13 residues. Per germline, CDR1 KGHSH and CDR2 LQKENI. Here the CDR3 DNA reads TGTGCCAGCTCCTTGGGGCTAAACACTGAAGCTTTCTTT. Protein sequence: CASSLGLNTEAFF.

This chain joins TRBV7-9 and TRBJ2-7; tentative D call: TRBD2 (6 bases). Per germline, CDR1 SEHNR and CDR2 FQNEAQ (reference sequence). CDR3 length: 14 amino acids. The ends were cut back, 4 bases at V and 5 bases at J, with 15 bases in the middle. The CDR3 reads CASSSRRETDEQYF. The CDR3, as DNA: TGTGCCAGCAGCTCAAGACGGGAGACGGACGAGCAGTACTTC.

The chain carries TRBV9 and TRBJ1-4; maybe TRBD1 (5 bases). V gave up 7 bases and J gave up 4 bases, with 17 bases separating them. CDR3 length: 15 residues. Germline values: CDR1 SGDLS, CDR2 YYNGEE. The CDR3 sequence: CASSWGRSFNEKLFF. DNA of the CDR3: TGTGCCAGCTCGTGGGGGAGGTCCTTTAATGAAAAACTGTTTTTT.

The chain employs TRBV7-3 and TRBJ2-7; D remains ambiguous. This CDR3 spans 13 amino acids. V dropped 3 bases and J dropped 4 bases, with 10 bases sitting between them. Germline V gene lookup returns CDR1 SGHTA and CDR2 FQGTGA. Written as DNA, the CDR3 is TGTGCCAGCAGCTTGTGGAGAGGATACGAGCAGTACTTC. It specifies CASSLWRGYEQYF.

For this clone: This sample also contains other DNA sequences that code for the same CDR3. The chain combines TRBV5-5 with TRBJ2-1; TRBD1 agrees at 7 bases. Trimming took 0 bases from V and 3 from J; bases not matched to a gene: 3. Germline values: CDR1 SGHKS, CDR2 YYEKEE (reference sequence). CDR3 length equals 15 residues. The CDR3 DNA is TGTGCCAGCAGCTTGGGGCCAGGGGGCTACAATGAGCAGTTCTTC. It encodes CASSLGPGGYNEQFF. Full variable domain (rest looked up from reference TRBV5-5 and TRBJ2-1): DAGVTQSPTHLIKTRGQQVTLRCSPISGHKSVSWYQQVLGQGPQFIFQYYEKEERGRGNFPDRFSARQFPNYSSELNVNALLLGDSALYLCASSLGPGGYNEQFFGPGTRLTVL.